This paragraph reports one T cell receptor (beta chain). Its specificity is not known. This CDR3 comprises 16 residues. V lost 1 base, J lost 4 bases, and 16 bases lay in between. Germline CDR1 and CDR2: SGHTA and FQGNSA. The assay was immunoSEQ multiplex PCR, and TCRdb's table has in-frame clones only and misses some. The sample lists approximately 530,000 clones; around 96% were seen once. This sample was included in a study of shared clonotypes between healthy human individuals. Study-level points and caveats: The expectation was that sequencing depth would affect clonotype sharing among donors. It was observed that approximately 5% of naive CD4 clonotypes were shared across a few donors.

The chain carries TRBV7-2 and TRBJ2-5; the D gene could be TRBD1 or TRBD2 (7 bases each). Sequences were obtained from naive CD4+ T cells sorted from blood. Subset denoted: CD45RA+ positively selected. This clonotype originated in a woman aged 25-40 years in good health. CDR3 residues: CASSLGPQGGSETQYF. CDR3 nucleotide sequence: TGTGCCAGCAGCTTAGGCCCCCAGGGGGGGTCAGAGACCCAGTACTTC.